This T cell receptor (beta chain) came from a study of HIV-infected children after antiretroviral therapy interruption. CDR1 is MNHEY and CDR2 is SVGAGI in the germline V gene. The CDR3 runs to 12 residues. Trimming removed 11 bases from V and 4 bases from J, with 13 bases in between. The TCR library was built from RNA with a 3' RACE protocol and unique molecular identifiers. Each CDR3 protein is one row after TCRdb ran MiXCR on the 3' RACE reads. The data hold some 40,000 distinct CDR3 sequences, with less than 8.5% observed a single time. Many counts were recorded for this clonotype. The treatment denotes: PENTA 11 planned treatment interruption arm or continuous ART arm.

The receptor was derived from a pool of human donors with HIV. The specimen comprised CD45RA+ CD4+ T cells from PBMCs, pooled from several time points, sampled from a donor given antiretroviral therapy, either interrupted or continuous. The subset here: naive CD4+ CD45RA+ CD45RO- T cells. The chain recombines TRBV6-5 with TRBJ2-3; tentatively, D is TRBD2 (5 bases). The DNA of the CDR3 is TGTGCCGTCCGCCGGGATGCAGATACGCAGTATTTT. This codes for CAVRRDADTQYF.